This T cell receptor beta chain was recovered during a study of control samples from healthy donors and cancer patients. Profiling relied on immunoSEQ multiplex PCR, and the TCRdb table lists in-frame clones only, not all of them. The sample has around 150,000 clones; roughly 94% are singletons. From germline, CDR1 is LNHDA and CDR2 SQIVND (reference sequence). The CDR3 is 12 residues long. Trimming cost V 2 bases and J 6 bases, with 6 bases left between them. The source material was PBMCs. This sequence joins TRBV19 and TRBJ2-3; D gene ambiguous. The sequence was obtained from a man in his sixties with colorectal cancer. CDR3 nucleotides: TGTGCCAGTAGTATATCTGGGGATACGCAGTATTTT. Its protein is CASSISGDTQYF.